The present T cell receptor beta chain was sequenced within a study of cytomegalovirus exposure and HLA in healthy donors. Study-wide background: Most donors, 70% to 85% of 398 genotyped, fell in the Caucasian-associated ancestry cluster. Study outcomes and limitations: Later work associated more than 15,000 TCR beta sequences with HLA alleles at 0.05 false discovery rate. In terms of immune exposure information, only CMV serostatus was available.

With regard to this clone: The target antigen is unknown. Relative to the germline gene, one junction end is altered; a read error may explain this.

Primers: 60 Vbeta forward and 13 Jbeta reverse. Some clones are missing from TCRdb's copy, which holds only in-frame ones; the method was immunoSEQ multiplex PCR. The table shows roughly 100,000 clones, with 83% occurring only once. This receptor was taken from a man younger than 35 in good health and CMV-seronegative. The specimen sequenced was PBMCs.

The CDR3 DNA reads as TGTTCCAGCAGCTTAGCACAGGGGGCCAGCAATCAGCCCCAGCATTTT. It specifies CSSSLAQGASNQPQHF. The chain uses TRBV7-9 and TRBJ1-5, with TRBD1 matching over 9 bases. CDR3 size: 16 residues. The germline V gene encodes CDR1 SEHNR and CDR2 FQNEAQ (reference sequence).